This T cell receptor (beta chain) comes out of a study of long-term antiretroviral therapy in people with HIV. As for the study in general: Specimens dating back about a decade before the 2015 immediate-ART recommendation are the oldest included. Study results and caveats: Possibly under older ART regimens, blood was drawn between about 2003 and 2018.

Points on this clone: Its antigen is currently unknown.

Treatment of all HIV participants took place in the United States. At survey level, the immunoSEQ assay was run in its v3.0 version. TCRdb's copy holds only in-frame clones and misses some; the assay was immunoSEQ multiplex PCR. The data contain 20,000 to 25,000 clones, approximately 86% of them seen just once; the ten biggest clones take up about 10%. Germline CDR1 SEHNR, CDR2 FQNEAQ (reference sequence). This CDR3 contains 12 residues. Deletions cut 0 bases from V and 11 bases from J, with 9 bases between. This receptor was taken from a man in his forties with HIV. The chain couples TRBV7-9 to TRBJ2-3, with D hard to call. The sample was unsorted PBMCs, taken 2.4 years after starting antiretroviral therapy. In DNA, the CDR3 is TGTGCCAGCAGCTTAGCGGGATGGGAGCAGTATTTT. Encoded protein: CASSLAGWEQYF.